What follows are 7 T cell receptor beta chains derived from one specimen sequenced in a study of T cells in Graves' hyperthyroidism and ophthalmopathy (dated by TCRdb to between 2018 and 2020). The library was built by means of multiplex PCR. For sequencing, an Illumina HiSeq 2000 was employed. The TCR beta CDR3 regions were amplified from the RNA transcripts. A first-round RT-PCR of the TCR CDR3 used the HTBI primer set with the Qiagen OneStep RT-PCR kit. In TCRdb, the public reads were trimmed at Q25 with fastp and aligned with MiXCR, with productive beta chains retained. Rows matching on CDR3 protein sequence are summarized as one entry with the most common DNA and genes. In all, the sample holds more than 300,000 distinct CDR3 sequences, and roughly 15% of those were seen once. Roughly 35% of the sample is held by the ten biggest clonotypes. The sample comprised blood. Source of these receptors: a woman between 25 and 40 years old with Graves' hyperthyroidism that later progressed to Graves' ophthalmopathy.

This clonotype has only a few counts. The V gene is TRBV12-5, the J gene TRBJ1-2, with 7 bases that match TRBD1. Germline-derived CDR1 and CDR2 are LGHNT and FRNRAP. CDR3 length: 13 residues. V was pared by 6 bases and J by 4 bases, with 5 bases of the junction left unmatched. The CDR3 nucleotides read TGTGCTAGTGGGAGGGACAGAGTCTATGGCTACACCTTC. Encoded protein: CASGRDRVYGYTF.

This chain uses TRBV20-1 with TRBJ2-1, with 8 nucleotides matching TRBD2. Germline values: CDR1 DFQATT, CDR2 SNEGSKA (reference sequence). The CDR3 is 16 amino acids. Trimming at V came to 1 base and at J to 2 bases, leaving 7 bases not matched to a gene. The chain's CDR3 is CSARGAAGGPYNEQFF. The CDR3 DNA reads as TGCAGTGCTAGAGGGGCCGCGGGGGGCCCCTACAATGAGCAGTTCTTC.

This clonotype was seen repeatedly, ten times or more. This rearrangement joins TRBV7-2 to TRBJ2-7; 8 nucleotides agree with TRBD2. The CDR3 loop spans 16 amino acids. In germline, CDR1 is SGHTA, CDR2 FQGNSA. With V trimmed by 0 bases and J by 0 bases, 4 bases remained unmatched. CDR3 amino acids: CASSLAQRGPSYEQYF. CDR3 coding DNA: TGTGCCAGCAGCTTAGCCCAGCGGGGGCCCTCCTACGAGCAGTACTTC. The full variable domain, in which reference TRBV7-2 and TRBJ2-7 provide the parts outside the CDR3, is GAGVSQSPSNKVTEKGKDVELRCDPISGHTALYWYRQSLGQGLEFLIYFQGNSAPDKSGLPSDRFSAERTGGSVSTLTIQRTQQEDSAVYLCASSLAQRGPSYEQYFGPGTRLTVT.

This clonotype was found many times. The chain carries TRBV11-1 and TRBJ2-7; the D gene is possibly TRBD1 (5 bases). V shed 6 bases and J shed 3 bases, with 15 bases lying between them. This CDR3 region has 14 residues. CDR1 is SGHAT, CDR2 FQDESV, per germline (reference sequence). The CDR3 reads CASRQWQGDYEQYF. In DNA, the CDR3 is TGTGCCAGCAGACAGTGGCAGGGCGACTACGAGCAGTACTTC. The full variable domain, with the rest looked up from reference TRBV11-1 and TRBJ2-7, is EAEVAQSPRYKITEKSQAVAFWCDPISGHATLYWYRQILGQGPELLVQFQDESVVDDSQLPKDRFSAERLKGVDSTLKIQPAELGDSAMYLCASRQWQGDYEQYFGPGTRLTVT.

In this sample, this clonotype turned up many times. The chain combines TRBV10-3 with TRBJ2-1; 9 bases fit TRBD2. The junction had 5 bases not matched to a gene; V was cut back by 3 bases and J by 8 bases. CDR3 length: 14 residues. Germline V gene lookup returns CDR1 ENHRY and CDR2 SYGVKD. CDR3 protein: CAISDASGDDEQFF. The CDR3 DNA sequence: TGTGCCATCAGTGATGCTAGCGGGGACGATGAGCAGTTCTTC.

A remark on this clonotype: This may stem from a read error, because a much larger clone lies one nucleotide away. The rearrangement links TRBV27 to TRBJ2-7, with 8 bases fitting TRBD2. V was pared by 11 bases and J by 6 bases, with 9 bases of the junction left unmatched. The CDR3 sequence is 12 residues long. The germline V gene has CDR1 MNHEY and CDR2 SMNVEV (reference sequence). The CDR3 region is CAVGRGGSEQYF. CDR3 in DNA: TGTGCCGTCGGCCGGGGGGGGAGCGAGCAGTACTTC.

This clonotype was picked up many times. The rearrangement links TRBV6-1 to TRBJ1-2; no clear D gene. The CDR3 contains 11 residues. The V end was cut by 1 base, the J end by 6 bases, with 3 bases between. Germline V gene sequence: CDR1 MNHNS, CDR2 SASEGT. The CDR3 bases are TGTGCCAGCAGTGAAGTTGATGGCTACACCTTC. Translating it yields CASSEVDGYTF.